The clone carrying this TCR beta chain has a count of ten or more. As yet, its antigen is unknown. A 3' RACE protocol on RNA, with unique molecular identifiers, produced the TCR library. TCRdb redid the calling of the 3' RACE reads with MiXCR, one entry per CDR3 protein. The sample lists 30,000 to 40,000 distinct CDR3 sequences; approximately 7% were seen once. Documented treatment: PENTA 11 planned treatment interruption arm or continuous ART arm. At least 24 weeks of at least three-drug ART, in children 2 to 15 years. At least 5 million viable PBMCs were required per cryopreserved sample. These data originate in a study of HIV-infected children after antiretroviral therapy interruption. Study at large: Interruption-arm sampling covered weeks 0, 12, interruption end (24 or 48), and about 3 years post-study. Study outcomes and limitations: Minor non-naive CD45RA+ populations, like EMRA or stem memory, might contaminate naive sorts.

Germline loops: CDR1 SGHRS, CDR2 YFSETQ. V was clipped by 4 bases and J by 1 base, with 11 bases between them. The CDR3 is 14 residues long. The chain is built from TRBV5-1 and TRBJ1-1; D is unclear. This clonotype was obtained from a pool of human donors with HIV. Sequences were derived from CD45RA+ CD4+ T cells from PBMCs, pooled from several time points, sampled from a donor given antiretroviral therapy, either interrupted or continuous. Regarding subset: naive CD4+ CD45RA+ CD45RO- T cells. CDR3 sequence: CASSIPGENTEAFF. The CDR3 nucleotides read TGCGCCAGCAGCATCCCGGGAGAGAACACTGAAGCTTTCTTT.